These 15 T cell receptor beta chains originate from one sample sequenced in a study of neurological immune-mediated disorders. TCRdb fed the 5' RACE reads into MiXCR, producing one record per CDR3 protein. In the table there are 66,000 or so distinct CDR3 sequences, less than 5.5% of which are singletons. The sequencing input was PBMCs. Receptors were obtained from a woman in her thirties with multiple sclerosis.

This clonotype has at least ten counts. The V gene is TRBV27, the J gene TRBJ2-1, with 13 bases matching TRBD2. CDR1 MNHEY and CDR2 SMNVEV come from the germline V gene (reference sequence). CDR3 size: 17 residues. The ends lost 4 bases at V and 5 bases at J; junction bases unmatched: 8. CDR3 residues: CASSSPWTSGGHNEQFF. The CDR3 region has the DNA TGTGCCAGCAGTTCCCCATGGACTAGCGGGGGACACAATGAGCAGTTCTTC.

This clonotype was counted ten times or more. The chain recombines TRBV10-3 with TRBJ2-5; the match to TRBD2 covers 9 bases. Germline V gives CDR1 ENHRY, CDR2 SYGVKD. V dropped 4 bases and J dropped 5; count of bases not matched to a gene: 8. The length of the CDR3 is 15 residues. DNA of the CDR3: TGTGCCATCAGTGGGGCTAGCGGGGTGTCGGAGACCCAGTACTTC. Residues: CAISGASGVSETQYF.

The table lists this clonotype with many counts. The junction departs from germline at one end; a sequencing error may be responsible. This chain links TRBV18 with TRBJ1-2; D is undetermined. This CDR3 spans 12 amino acids. Germline CDR1 is KGHSH and CDR2 is LQKENI. The CDR3 DNA reads TGTGCCAGCTCACCTGGGGATGTGGCGGCTTCCTTC. This gives the protein CASSPGDVAASF. Full variable domain (missing parts from reference TRBV18 and TRBJ1-2): NAGVMQNPRHLVRRRGQEARLRCSPMKGHSHVYWYRQLPEEGLKFMVYLQKENIIDESGMPKERFSAEFPKEGPSILRIQQVVRGDSAAYFCASSPGDVAASFGSGTRLTVV.

This clonotype was detected a few times. The rearrangement uses TRBV25-1 and TRBJ1-6, with 7 bases fitting TRBD1. Trimming cost V 6 bases and J 9 bases; bases outside gene matches: 5. Germline V gene data show CDR1 as MGHDK and CDR2 as SYGVNS. This CDR3 has 13 amino acids. The CDR3 reads CASSARQGSPLHF. CDR3 in DNA: TGTGCCAGCAGCGCAAGACAGGGTTCACCCCTCCACTTT.

This clonotype has at least ten counts. V usage is TRBV20-1 and J usage is TRBJ2-5; TRBD1 matches 8 bases. J was trimmed by 5 bases and V by 2 bases; bases with no gene match: 7. The CDR3 is 14 residues long. Germline V gene data show CDR1 as DFQATT and CDR2 as SNEGSKA (reference sequence). CDR3 DNA sequence: TGCAGTGCTAGATCGAGGACAGGGCTGGAGACCCAGTACTTC. As protein: CSARSRTGLETQYF.

This clonotype showed up many times. The CDR3 DNA sequence: TGCAGCTGGGTCATTCCTGGACAGAACACTGAAGCTTTCTTT. Amino acids: CSWVIPGQNTEAFF. V and J are TRBV20-1 and TRBJ1-1; weak D call: TRBD1 (5 bases). Germline CDR1 DFQATT, CDR2 SNEGSKA (reference sequence). This CDR3 is 14 amino acids long.

For this clonotype: The junction differs from germline at one of its ends, possibly a read error. The chain couples TRBV7-2 to TRBJ1-3; D gene unclear. The CDR3 has 15 amino acids. Germline V lookup: CDR1 SGHTA, CDR2 FQGNSA. CDR3 nucleotides: TGTGCCAACAGCTTAATGGGTGGGTCTGGAAACACCATATATTTT. This encodes CANSLMGGSGNTIYF.

The table lists this clonotype with many counts. This rearrangement joins TRBV4-1 to TRBJ2-3, with 8 bases matching TRBD2. J gave up 0 bases and V 0 bases, and 8 bases lay outside the gene matches. CDR1 MGHRA and CDR2 YSYEKL come from the germline V gene. The CDR3 loop spans 18 amino acids. This CDR3 reads CASSQEAGRGGSTDTQYF. The CDR3 DNA sequence: TGCGCCAGCAGCCAAGAAGCGGGACGGGGGGGTAGCACAGATACGCAGTATTTT.

The chain links TRBV20-1 to TRBJ2-3, with TRBD2 identical over 11 bases. The length of the CDR3 is 16 residues. V lost 0 bases, J lost 8 bases, and 10 bases stayed unmatched. The germline V gene has CDR1 DFQATT and CDR2 SNEGSKA (reference sequence). The CDR3 DNA is TGCAGTGCTAGAGATTGGCTGGGGCTAGCGGGGGGTACGCAGTATTTT. Its translation is CSARDWLGLAGGTQYF.

This clonotype has ten or more counts. This chain joins TRBV25-1 and TRBJ1-6; the D gene is possibly TRBD1 (6 bases). This CDR3 has 14 residues. V was pared by 4 bases and J by 13 bases, with 17 bases between. Germline-derived CDR1 and CDR2 are MGHDK and SYGVNS. This CDR3 reads CASSGPRTDLPLHF. Written as DNA, the CDR3 is TGTGCCAGCAGTGGGCCTCGGACAGATCTTCCCCTCCACTTT. The variable domain in full, with the rest retrieved from reference TRBV25-1 and TRBJ1-6, is EADIYQTPRYLVIGTGKKITLECSQTMGHDKMYWYQQDPGMELHLIHYSYGVNSTEKGDLSSESTVSRIRTEHFPLTLESARPSHTSQYLCASSGPRTDLPLHFGNGTRLTVT.

This clonotype came up a few times. J is TRBJ1-2 and V is TRBV15; 7 bases align to TRBD1. V shed 1 base and J 7 bases; nucleotides not matched to a gene: 3. The germline V gene encodes CDR1 LNHNV and CDR2 YYDKDF (reference sequence). The length of the CDR3 is 13 residues. CDR3 coding DNA: TGTGCCACCAGCAGAGGACAGGGTTTTGGCTACACCTTC. Amino acid sequence: CATSRGQGFGYTF.

This clonotype was seen repeatedly, ten times or more. The V and J genes are TRBV7-9 and TRBJ1-1; D unclear. Germline loops: CDR1 SEHNR, CDR2 FQNEAQ (reference sequence). This CDR3 contains 14 residues. Trimming left V 0 bases short and J 0 bases short, with 5 bases between. The CDR3 DNA reads TGTGCCAGCAGCTTAGCAGGGATGAACACTGAAGCTTTCTTT. Translated, it gives CASSLAGMNTEAFF.

The sample holds many counts of this clonotype. The chain couples TRBV7-8 to TRBJ1-5, with D possibly TRBD1 on 5 matching bases. The CDR3 has 15 residues. The V end lost 5 bases, the J end lost 6 bases, and 17 bases lay between the germline ends. Germline V lookup: CDR1 SGHVS, CDR2 FQNEAQ. CDR3: CASSPKVWGTQPQHF. CDR3 coding DNA: TGTGCCAGCAGCCCGAAGGTTTGGGGCACTCAGCCCCAGCATTTT.

This clonotype was detected ten times or more. The CDR3 nucleotides read TGTGCCAGCAGTTACTCGCGGGACAGATTCTACGAGCAGTACTTC. It yields the protein CASSYSRDRFYEQYF. V usage is TRBV6-5 and J usage is TRBJ2-7; maybe TRBD1 (7 bases). In germline, CDR1 is MNHEY, CDR2 SVGAGI. This CDR3 is built from 15 residues. The ends were cut back, 0 bases at V and 3 bases at J, with 12 bases in the middle.

This clonotype came up many times. This chain joins TRBV10-3 and TRBJ2-1; possibly TRBD2 for D (6 bases). Trimming cost V 6 bases and J 15 bases, with 24 bases left between them. Germline V gene data show CDR1 as ENHRY and CDR2 as SYGVKD. The CDR3 consists of 14 residues. The CDR3 sequence is CAIRGGVGFAGLFF. The CDR3 DNA reads TGTGCCATCAGAGGAGGGGTAGGTTTTGCAGGGTTGTTCTTC.